The 11 T cell receptor beta chains presented below share a single source sample, sequenced in a study of STAT5B mutations in CD4+ large granular lymphocyte leukemia. TCRdb's copy holds only in-frame clones and misses some; the assay was immunoSEQ multiplex PCR. The sample yields roughly 38,000 clones, more than 60% seen once. Material: CD4+ T cells from blood buffy coats. The receptors were gathered from a human donor in good health.

This chain joins TRBV5-6 and TRBJ1-1; D is uncertain. V was clipped by 1 base and J by 1 base, with 5 bases between them. The germline V gene has CDR1 SGHDT and CDR2 YYEEEE. The CDR3 runs 13 residues. The CDR3 loop reads CASSLNANTEAFF. The DNA for the CDR3 is TGTGCCAGCAGCTTGAACGCGAACACTGAAGCTTTCTTT.

The CDR3 is CASSQDGALRLGANVLTF. CDR3 bases: TGTGCCAGCAGCCAAGATGGGGCCCTAAGGCTCGGGGCCAACGTCCTGACTTTC. The gene calls are TRBV14 and TRBJ2-6; possibly TRBD1 for D (5 bases). CDR3 length: 18 amino acids. Trimming left V 0 bases short and J 4 bases short, with 16 bases between. Germline V gene data show CDR1 as SGHDN and CDR2 as FVKESK.

The CDR3 DNA is TGTGCCAGCAGTACGGCCTCGGGGTGGGGTTCACCCCTCCACTTT. This encodes CASSTASGWGSPLHF. The chain combines TRBV6-5 with TRBJ1-6; D not resolved. V lost 5 bases and J lost 9, with 17 bases in between. This CDR3 is built from 15 residues. Germline V lookup: CDR1 MNHEY, CDR2 SVGAGI.

The genes are TRBV5-4 and TRBJ1-2, with D possibly being TRBD1 (6 bases). The germline V gene encodes CDR1 SGHNT and CDR2 YYREEE (reference sequence). The CDR3 length is 13 residues. The V and J ends lost 2 bases and 5 bases respectively, with 10 bases between them. Here the CDR3 DNA reads TGTGCCAGCAGCTTACGACAGGATTATGGCTACACCTTC. This sequence encodes CASSLRQDYGYTF.

This sequence joins TRBV5-8 and TRBJ1-2, with D possibly TRBD1 on 5 matching bases. Germline V gives CDR1 SGHTS, CDR2 YDEGEE. CDR3 length: 14 residues. Trimming left V 1 base short and J 6 bases short, with 13 bases between. The DNA of the CDR3 is TGTGCCAGCAGCTTGTTAGCAGGGAGTGATGGCTACACCTTC. Its translation is CASSLLAGSDGYTF. The complete variable domain, with remaining parts taken from reference TRBV5-8 and TRBJ1-2, reads EAGVTQSPTHLIKTRGQQATLRCSPISGHTSVYWYQQALGLGLQFLLWYDEGEERNRGNFPPRFSGRQFPNYSSELNVNALELEDSALYLCASSLLAGSDGYTFGSGTRLTVV.

V is TRBV11-2 and J is TRBJ2-6, with 8 bases identical to TRBD2. Unmatched junction bases numbered 17, after V lost 0 bases and J lost 7 bases. CDR1 SGHAT and CDR2 FQNNGV come from the germline V gene. The CDR3 contains 20 residues. CDR3 sequence reads: CASSLDLGPGGSKVANVLTF. The CDR3 DNA reads as TGTGCCAGCAGCTTAGACCTAGGTCCGGGGGGGTCCAAAGTTGCCAACGTCCTGACTTTC.

The CDR3 region has the DNA TGTGCCAGCAGCTTGGGACTTCCCTCTGGGGCCAACGTCCTGACTTTC. Translation: CASSLGLPSGANVLTF. V gene TRBV7-9 combines with J gene TRBJ2-6, with D perhaps matching TRBD2 (6 bases). V gave up 3 bases and J gave up 0 bases, with 9 bases separating them. The CDR3 sequence is 16 residues long. The V gene's germline CDR1 is SEHNR and CDR2 FQNEAQ (reference sequence).

V and J are TRBV28 and TRBJ1-5, with no clear D. Germline CDR1 and CDR2: MDHEN and SYDVKM. V was pared by 6 bases and J by 0 bases, with 6 bases between. CDR3 size: 13 residues. The CDR3 DNA reads TGTGCCAGCAGGCAGGATAGCAATCAGCCCCAGCATTTT. Protein product: CASRQDSNQPQHF.

This chain links TRBV7-2 with TRBJ2-3; weak D call: TRBD2 (5 bases). V was clipped by 1 base and J by 3 bases, with 11 bases between them. This CDR3 contains 15 residues. Looked up from germline, CDR1 is SGHTA and CDR2 is FQGNSA. The CDR3 loop reads CASSLDHSGTDTQYF. The CDR3 coding sequence is TGTGCCAGCAGCTTAGACCACTCGGGGACAGATACGCAGTATTTT. Variable domain in full (rest from reference TRBV7-2 and TRBJ2-3): GAGVSQSPSNKVTEKGKDVELRCDPISGHTALYWYRQSLGQGLEFLIYFQGNSAPDKSGLPSDRFSAERTGGSVSTLTIQRTQQEDSAVYLCASSLDHSGTDTQYFGPGTRLTVL.

This clone was observed a few times. The rearrangement uses TRBV19 and TRBJ1-3; D is undetermined. The V end lost 6 bases, the J end lost 8 bases, and 17 bases lay between the germline ends. The CDR3 runs 14 residues. Germline-derived CDR1 and CDR2 are LNHDA and SQIVND (reference sequence). This CDR3 reads CASRADALMDTIYF. The CDR3, as DNA: TGTGCCAGTAGGGCAGACGCGTTGATGGACACCATATATTTT.

The chain carries TRBV11-1 and TRBJ2-1; TRBD2 matches at 13 bases. The J segment lost 5 bases and the V segment lost 1 base, leaving 8 bases of the junction unmatched. Germline-derived CDR1 and CDR2 are SGHAT and FQDESV (reference sequence). The CDR3 runs to 18 residues. This CDR3 is CASSLDGGLAGINNEQFF. In DNA, the CDR3 is TGTGCCAGCAGCTTAGATGGGGGACTAGCGGGAATTAACAATGAGCAGTTCTTC.